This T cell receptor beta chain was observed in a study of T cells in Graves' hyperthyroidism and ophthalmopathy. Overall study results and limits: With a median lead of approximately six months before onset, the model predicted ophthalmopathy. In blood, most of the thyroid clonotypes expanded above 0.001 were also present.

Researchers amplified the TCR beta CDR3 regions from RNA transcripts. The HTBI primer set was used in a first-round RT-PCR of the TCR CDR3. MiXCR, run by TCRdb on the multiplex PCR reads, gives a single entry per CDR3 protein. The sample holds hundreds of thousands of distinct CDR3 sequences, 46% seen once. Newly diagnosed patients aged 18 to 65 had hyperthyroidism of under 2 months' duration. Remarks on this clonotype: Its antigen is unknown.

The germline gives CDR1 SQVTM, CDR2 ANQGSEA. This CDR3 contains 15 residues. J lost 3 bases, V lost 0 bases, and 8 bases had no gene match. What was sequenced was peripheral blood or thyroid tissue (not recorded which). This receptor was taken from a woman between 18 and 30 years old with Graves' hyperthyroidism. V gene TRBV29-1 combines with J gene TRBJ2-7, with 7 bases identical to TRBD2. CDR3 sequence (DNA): TGCAGCGTTGAAGATTTGCAGGGAGGGGTCTACGAGCAGTACTTC. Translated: CSVEDLQGGVYEQYF.